This T cell receptor (beta chain) was captured by sequencing in a study of T cell responses to AZD1222 COVID-19 vaccine. For this clone: The target antigen is unknown.

TCRdb keeps only in-frame clones here, not all; method: immunoSEQ multiplex PCR. The data hold about 170,000 clones, with roughly 89% observed a single time. Study-wide results and limits: Reports say nearly half of spike-specific TCRs go after unmutated variant regions. Vaccine-associated CD4 TCRs spanned spike, dominant at 160-218 and 743-854.

This TCR derives from an adult in good health. The material sequenced was peripheral blood, taken on day 0 of AZD1222 vaccination.

This CDR3 reads CSAGETGASPLHF. CDR3 in DNA: TGCAGCGCCGGAGAGACAGGGGCCTCACCCCTCCACTTT. The V and J genes are TRBV29-1 and TRBJ1-6, with 8 positions matching TRBD1. CDR1 is SQVTM, CDR2 ANQGSEA, per germline. The CDR3 is 13 residues long. Trimming at V came to 7 bases and at J to 10 bases, leaving 9 bases not matched to a gene.